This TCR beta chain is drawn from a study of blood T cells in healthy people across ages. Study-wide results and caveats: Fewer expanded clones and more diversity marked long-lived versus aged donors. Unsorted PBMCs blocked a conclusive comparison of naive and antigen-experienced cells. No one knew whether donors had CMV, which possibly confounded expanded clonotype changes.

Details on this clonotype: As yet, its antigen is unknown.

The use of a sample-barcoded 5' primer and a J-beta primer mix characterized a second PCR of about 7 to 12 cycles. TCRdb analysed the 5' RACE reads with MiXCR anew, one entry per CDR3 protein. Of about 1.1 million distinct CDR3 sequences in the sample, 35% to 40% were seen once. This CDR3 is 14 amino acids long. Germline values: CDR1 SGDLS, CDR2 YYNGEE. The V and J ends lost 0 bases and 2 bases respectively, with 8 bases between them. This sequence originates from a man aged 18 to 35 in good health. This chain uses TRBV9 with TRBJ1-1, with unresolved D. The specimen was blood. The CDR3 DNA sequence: TGTGCCAGCAGCGTAGATAGGATAAACACTGAAGCTTTCTTT. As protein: CASSVDRINTEAFF.